Shown below are 22 T cell receptor beta chains from a single sample sequenced in a study of T cell repertoires in cytomegalovirus infection. No antigen has been identified for these receptors. TCRdb re-derived calls from the reads in MiXCR, one entry per CDR3 protein. The sample consists of around 710,000 distinct CDR3 sequences, about 28% of them appearing once. This sample comprised cultured CD8+ T cells from PBMCs, obtained from culture after CMV antigen stimulation. The receptor source for this set is a human donor in good health (CMV status not recorded). Some clones in this sample may be carry-over from other donors' samples.

This chain uses TRBV4-1 with TRBJ1-2; D unclear. V lost 0 bases to trimming and J lost 8 bases, with 16 bases between them. Germline V gene lookup returns CDR1 MGHRA and CDR2 YSYEKL. This CDR3 contains 15 residues. This CDR3 reads CASSQDIGLLGGYTF. CDR3 bases: TGCGCCAGCAGCCAAGACATCGGCCTATTGGGAGGCTACACCTTC.

Note on this clonotype: A read error may account for a junction end that differs from germline. The chain uses TRBV4-1 and TRBJ2-5; 12 bases match TRBD1. The V gene's germline CDR1 is MGHRA and CDR2 YSYEKL. The length of the CDR3 is 17 residues. CDR3 in amino acids: CASSQNIPGQGAAKRDF. CDR3 sequence (DNA): TGCGCCAGCAGCCAAAACATACCGGGACAGGGGGCTGCCAAGAGGGACTTC.

This chain links TRBV12-3 or TRBV12-4 with TRBJ2-4; no clear D. The CDR3 contains 14 residues. V lost 3 bases and J 1 base, leaving 7 bases between the germline ends. The CDR3 loop reads CASSFSGAKNIQYF. Here the CDR3 DNA reads TGTGCCAGCAGTTTTTCCGGCGCCAAAAACATTCAGTACTTC.

Comments on this clonotype: Mismatch with germline at one junction end may stem from a read error. The V and J genes are TRBV28 and TRBJ2-1, with unresolved D. Germline values: CDR1 MDHEN, CDR2 SYDVKM. This CDR3 spans 13 amino acids. In DNA form, the CDR3 reads TGTGCCAGCAGCCTTAACCCCAACCTAGAGCCGTTCTTC. Its protein is CASSLNPNLEPFF.

The chain joins TRBV18 to TRBJ1-1; the match to TRBD1 covers 9 bases. CDR1 and CDR2 (germline): KGHSH, LQKENI. This CDR3 contains 15 residues. After removal of 3 bases from V and 7 bases from J, the junction contained 9 bases not matched to a gene. CDR3 coding DNA: TGTGCCAGCTCACCCTTAAACAGGGGGCAGGTTGAAGCTTTCTTT. This codes for CASSPLNRGQVEAFF.

The genes are TRBV4-1 and TRBJ1-6; 7 bases fit TRBD1. Germline V gene sequence: CDR1 MGHRA, CDR2 YSYEKL. The V and J ends lost 4 bases and 10 bases, in that order; junction bases with no gene match: 10. The CDR3 is made up of 15 amino acids. The CDR3 reads CASSPAQGVGSPLHF. The CDR3 DNA follows: TGCGCCAGCAGCCCAGCCCAGGGGGTCGGATCACCCCTCCACTTT.

This chain uses TRBV19 with TRBJ1-1, with TRBD1 as a possible D gene (6 bases). The CDR3 runs 12 residues. The V end was cut by 6 bases, the J end by 6 bases, with 11 bases between. Germline V gene sequence: CDR1 LNHDA, CDR2 SQIVND (reference sequence). The CDR3 loop reads CASSYRAAEAFF. CDR3 in DNA: TGTGCCAGTAGCTACAGGGCTGCTGAAGCTTTCTTT.

To note about this clonotype: A much larger clone differs from this one at a single base, so this may be a read error. The CDR3 does not close with the conserved phenylalanine or tryptophan, likely indicating a read error. The V and J genes are TRBV27 and TRBJ1-4; D gene unclear. There are 18 residues in the CDR3. V was cut by 2 bases and J by 0 bases, with 16 bases left in between. Germline CDR1 reads MNHEY; CDR2 reads SMNVEV (reference sequence). In DNA form, the CDR3 reads TGTGCCAGCAGTTTAAGGTCAGGCCTACATGCAACTAATGAAAAACTGTTTTTA. Translated, it gives CASSLRSGLHATNEKLFL.

Points on this clonotype: A read error may be the cause here, since a much bigger clone is one base away. V usage is TRBV7-2 and J usage is TRBJ2-5; D is possibly TRBD2 (5 bases). V lost 7 bases and J 0 bases, leaving 24 bases between the germline ends. This CDR3 spans 18 amino acids. Germline lookup yields CDR1 SGHTA and CDR2 FQGNSA. DNA for the CDR3: TGTGCCAGCATCCCGCGGGCTCTCGAGGGTAGTGACCAAGAGACCCAGTACTTC. It yields the protein CASIPRALEGSDQETQYF.

The V gene is TRBV6-2 or TRBV6-3, the J gene TRBJ2-7; possible D gene TRBD2, 5 bases. Germline CDR1 and CDR2: MNHEY and SVGEGT. The CDR3 totals 15 residues. V was cut by 0 bases and J by 3 bases, with 12 bases left in between. In DNA, the CDR3 is TGTGCCAGCAGTTACTCGAAAGCGGAAGGCTACGAGCAGTACGTC. Protein sequence: CASSYSKAEGYEQYV.

This chain joins TRBV2 and TRBJ2-2; 7 bases are a match to TRBD2. Germline loops: CDR1 SNHLY, CDR2 FYNNEI. CDR3 length equals 17 residues. V dropped 1 base and J dropped 3; count of bases not matched to a gene: 8. In DNA form, the CDR3 reads TGTGCCAGCAGTGAAGATGGGAGGGGACGGGACACCGGGGAGCTGTTTTTT. It specifies CASSEDGRGRDTGELFF.

V and J are TRBV6-1 and TRBJ1-5, with D possibly TRBD1 on 5 matching bases. Germline V lookup: CDR1 MNHNS, CDR2 SASEGT. V lost 7 bases and J lost 1, with 14 bases in between. The CDR3 runs to 15 residues. The CDR3 loop is CASTRKGKSNQPQHF. CDR3 nucleotides: TGTGCCAGCACAAGAAAGGGGAAGAGCAATCAGCCCCAGCATTTT.

The genes are TRBV7-9 and TRBJ2-7; 10 nucleotides match TRBD1. Germline values: CDR1 SEHNR, CDR2 FQNEAQ (reference sequence). V shed 5 bases and J 2 bases; nucleotides not matched to a gene: 9. This CDR3 spans 16 amino acids. Written as DNA, the CDR3 is TGTGCCAGCAGCCTAACTGGGACAGGGGCTCCCTACGAGCAGTACTTC. This codes for CASSLTGTGAPYEQYF.

This clonotype occurred a few times. The CDR3 here is CASSSLDRGKGRVNTGELFF. Written as DNA, the CDR3 is TGTGCCAGCAGTTCCTTGGACAGGGGGAAGGGCAGAGTCAACACCGGGGAGCTGTTTTTT. The chain joins TRBV6-5 to TRBJ2-2; 10 bases are a match to TRBD1. With 4 bases clipped from V and 2 bases from J, the junction kept 16 bases outside the gene matches. Per germline, CDR1 MNHEY and CDR2 SVGAGI. CDR3 length: 20 residues.

This chain links TRBV6-6 with TRBJ2-2; the D gene is possibly TRBD1 (6 bases). The CDR3 extends over 16 amino acids. Germline CDR1 and CDR2: MNHNY and SVGAGI (reference sequence). V lost 5 bases, J lost 4 bases, and 17 bases lay in between. The CDR3 region is CASSPRQATITGELFF. The CDR3 DNA follows: TGTGCCAGCAGTCCAAGACAGGCGACGATCACCGGGGAGCTGTTTTTT.

The chain employs TRBV19 and TRBJ1-5; the D is unclear. V was clipped by 2 bases and J by 1 base, with 9 bases between them. In germline, CDR1 is LNHDA, CDR2 SQIVND (reference sequence). The CDR3 spans 15 residues. CDR3 bases: TGTGCCAGTAGTATAATTTCGGGAAGCAATCAGCCCCAGCATTTT. Amino acid sequence: CASSIISGSNQPQHF.

This clonotype showed up just a few times. The J gene is TRBJ1-5, the V gene TRBV19, with no clear D. Trimming left V 0 bases short and J 12 bases short, with 6 bases between. The CDR3 consists of 11 residues. Germline V gene lookup returns CDR1 LNHDA and CDR2 SQIVND (reference sequence). DNA of the CDR3: TGTGCCAGTAGTATAGACAGGCGCCAGCATTTT. It is translated as CASSIDRRQHF.

The sample holds a few counts of this clonotype. The chain is built from TRBV7-1 and TRBJ2-7; a weak D match, TRBD1 (5 bases). TRBV7-1 has ORF status, its function being uncertain. Trimming removed 5 bases from V and 3 bases from J, with 14 bases in between. This CDR3 contains 14 residues. CDR3 amino acids: CASSPSPGNYEQYV. The CDR3 nucleotides are TGTGCCAGCAGCCCGAGTCCAGGGAACTACGAGCAGTACGTC.

This clonotype was seen a handful of times. V and J are TRBV5-6 and TRBJ1-1; D perhaps matches TRBD1 (5 bases). With 0 bases removed from V and 0 bases from J, the gap between germline ends came to 15 bases. Germline assignment: CDR1 SGHDT and CDR2 YYEEEE. The CDR3 length is 17 residues. CDR3 in amino acids: CASSLGGLAKVNTEAFF. In DNA, the CDR3 is TGTGCCAGCAGCTTGGGGGGACTTGCCAAGGTGAACACTGAAGCTTTCTTT.

The chain uses TRBV24-1 and TRBJ2-3; no clear D gene. The CDR3 loop spans 13 amino acids. Germline CDR1 and CDR2: KGHDR and SFDVKD. V lost 0 bases and J lost 6, with 6 bases in between. This CDR3 is CATSDLFQDTQYF. CDR3 nucleotide sequence: TGTGCCACCAGTGATTTGTTTCAGGATACGCAGTATTTT.

In its sample, this clonotype was seen once. V gene TRBV6-1 combines with J gene TRBJ2-1; TRBD2 might be the D (6 bases). Germline V CDR1 and CDR2: MNHNS, SASEGT. V was clipped by 5 bases and J by 12 bases, with 20 bases between them. The CDR3 covers 14 residues. This chain's CDR3 is CASSSLARGYGQFF. CDR3 nucleotide sequence: TGTGCCAGCAGTTCACTAGCAAGGGGTTATGGGCAGTTCTTC.

The chain links TRBV11-1 to TRBJ2-5, with D uncertain. The length of the CDR3 is 14 residues. Trimming pared 8 bases from V and 0 bases from J, leaving 13 bases between. Germline CDR1 reads SGHAT; CDR2 reads FQDESV (reference sequence). DNA of the CDR3: TGTGCCAGCTGCCCCCCGGAGTACCAAGAGACCCAGTACTTC. It specifies CASCPPEYQETQYF. Complete variable domain (other parts from reference TRBV11-1 and TRBJ2-5): EAEVAQSPRYKITEKSQAVAFWCDPISGHATLYWYRQILGQGPELLVQFQDESVVDDSQLPKDRFSAERLKGVDSTLKIQPAELGDSAMYLCASCPPEYQETQYFGPGTRLLVL.